This TCR beta chain appears in the sequencing data of a study of OX40 agonist ivuxolimab in advanced cancers. Broader study findings: Both CD4+ and CD8+ T cell populations in blood had undergone clonal expansion by week 6 at 0.1 to 3.0 mg/kg.

On this clone itself: What it binds is unknown.

The CDR3 contains 13 residues. V was shortened by 0 bases and J by 3 bases, with 6 bases between the two germline ends. From germline, CDR1 is SGHKS and CDR2 YYEKEE (reference sequence). Here immunoSEQ multiplex PCR was the method, and the copy in TCRdb shows in-frame clones only, minus some. The sample has 65,000 to 75,000 clones, 70% to 90% seen once; the top ten hold approximately 4%. The sequence came from an adult with an advanced solid tumor such as melanoma, head and neck, liver or kidney cancer. This chain connects TRBV5-5 to TRBJ1-2, with D unresolved. The sample here was CD4+ or CD8+ T cells sorted from blood, taken in a trial of the OX40 agonist ivuxolimab. The CDR3 nucleotides read TGTGCCAGCAGCTTGGACGTGGACTATGGCTACACCTTC. Protein: CASSLDVDYGYTF.